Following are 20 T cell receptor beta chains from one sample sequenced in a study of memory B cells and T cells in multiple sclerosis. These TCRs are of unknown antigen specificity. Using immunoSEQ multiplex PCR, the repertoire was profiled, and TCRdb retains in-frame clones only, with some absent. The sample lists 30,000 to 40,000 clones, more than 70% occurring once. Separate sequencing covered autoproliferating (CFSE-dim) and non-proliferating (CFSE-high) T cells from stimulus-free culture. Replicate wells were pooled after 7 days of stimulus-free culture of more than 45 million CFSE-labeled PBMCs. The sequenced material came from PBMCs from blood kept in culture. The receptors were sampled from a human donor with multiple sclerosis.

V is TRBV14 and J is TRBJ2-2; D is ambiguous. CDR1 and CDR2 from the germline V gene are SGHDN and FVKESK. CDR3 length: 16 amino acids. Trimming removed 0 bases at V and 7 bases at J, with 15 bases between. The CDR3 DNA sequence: TGTGCCAGCAGCCAAGAGTGGGCCCCTCGCTTCGGGGAGCTGTTTTTT. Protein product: CASSQEWAPRFGELFF.

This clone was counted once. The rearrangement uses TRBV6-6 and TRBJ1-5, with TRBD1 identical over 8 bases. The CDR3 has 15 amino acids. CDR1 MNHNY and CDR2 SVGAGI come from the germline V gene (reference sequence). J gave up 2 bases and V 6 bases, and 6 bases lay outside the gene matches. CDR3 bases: TGTGCCAGCAGCCTGGACAGGGCTGGCAATCAGCCCCAGCATTTT. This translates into CASSLDRAGNQPQHF.

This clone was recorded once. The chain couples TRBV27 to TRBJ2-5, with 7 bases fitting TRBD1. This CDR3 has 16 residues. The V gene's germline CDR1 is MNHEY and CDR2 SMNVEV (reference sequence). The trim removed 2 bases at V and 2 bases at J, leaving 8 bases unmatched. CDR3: CASSLGVGQSQETQYF. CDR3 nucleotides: TGTGCCAGCAGTTTAGGGGTGGGACAGAGTCAAGAGACCCAGTACTTC.

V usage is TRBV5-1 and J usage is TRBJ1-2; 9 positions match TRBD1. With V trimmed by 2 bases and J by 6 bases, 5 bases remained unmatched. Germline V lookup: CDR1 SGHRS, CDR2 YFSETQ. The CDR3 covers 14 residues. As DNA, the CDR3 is TGCGCCAGCAGCTTCACGGGACAGGGAAATGGCTACACCTTC. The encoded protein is CASSFTGQGNGYTF.

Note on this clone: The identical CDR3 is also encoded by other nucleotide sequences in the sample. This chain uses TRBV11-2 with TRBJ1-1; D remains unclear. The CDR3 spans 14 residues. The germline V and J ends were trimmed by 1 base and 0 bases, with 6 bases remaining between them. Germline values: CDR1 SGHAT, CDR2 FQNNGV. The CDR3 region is CASSLGTVNTEAFF. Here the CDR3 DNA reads TGTGCCAGCAGCTTAGGGACGGTGAACACTGAAGCTTTCTTT.

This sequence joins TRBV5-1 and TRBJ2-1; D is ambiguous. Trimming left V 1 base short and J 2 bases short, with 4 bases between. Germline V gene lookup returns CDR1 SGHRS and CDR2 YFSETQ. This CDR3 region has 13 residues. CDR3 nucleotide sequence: TGCGCCAGCAGCTTGCTTACCTACAATGAGCAGTTCTTC. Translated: CASSLLTYNEQFF.

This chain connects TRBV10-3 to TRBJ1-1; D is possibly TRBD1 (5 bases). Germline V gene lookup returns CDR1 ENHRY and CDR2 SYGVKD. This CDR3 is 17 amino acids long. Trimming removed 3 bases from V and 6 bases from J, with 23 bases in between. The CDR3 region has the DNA TGTGCCATCAGTGACCCTAGAAGGGGAGCAGGAGCCGCTGAAGCTTTCTTT. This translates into CAISDPRRGAGAAEAFF.

The DNA of the CDR3 is TGTGCCAGTAGTATACAAGGACAGGGACGCTATGGCTACACCTTC. Its protein product is CASSIQGQGRYGYTF. The V gene is TRBV19, the J gene TRBJ1-2; 8 bases line up with TRBD1. The CDR3 spans 15 residues. Trimming cost V 2 bases and J 4 bases; bases outside gene matches: 6. CDR1 is LNHDA, CDR2 SQIVND, per germline (reference sequence).

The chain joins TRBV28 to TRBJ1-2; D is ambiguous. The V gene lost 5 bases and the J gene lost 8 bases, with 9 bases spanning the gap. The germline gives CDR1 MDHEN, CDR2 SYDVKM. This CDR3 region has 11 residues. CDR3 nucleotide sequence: TGTGCCAGCAGTGTCCTAAACGGCTACACCTTC. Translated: CASSVLNGYTF.

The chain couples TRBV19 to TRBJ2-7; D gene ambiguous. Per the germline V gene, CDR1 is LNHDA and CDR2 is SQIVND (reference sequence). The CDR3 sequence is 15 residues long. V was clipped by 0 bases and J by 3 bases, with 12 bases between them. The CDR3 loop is CASSIEGTLNYEQYF. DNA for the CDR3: TGTGCCAGTAGTATAGAAGGCACGCTAAACTACGAGCAGTACTTC.

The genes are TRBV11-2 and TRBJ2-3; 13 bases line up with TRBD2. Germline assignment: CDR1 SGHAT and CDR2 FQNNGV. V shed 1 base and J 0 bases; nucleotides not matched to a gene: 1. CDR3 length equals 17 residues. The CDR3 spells CASSLGTSGGSTDTQYF. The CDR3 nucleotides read TGTGCCAGCAGCTTAGGGACTAGCGGGGGCAGCACAGATACGCAGTATTTT.

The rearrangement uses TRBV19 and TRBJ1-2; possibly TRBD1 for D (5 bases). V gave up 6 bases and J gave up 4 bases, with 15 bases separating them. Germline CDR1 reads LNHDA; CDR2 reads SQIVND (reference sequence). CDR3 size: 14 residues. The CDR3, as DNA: TGTGCCAGTAGAGGTTATCCGGGGGTCTATGGCTACACCTTC. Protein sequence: CASRGYPGVYGYTF.

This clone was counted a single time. CDR3 protein: CASSQSTGINQPQHF. DNA for the CDR3: TGTGCCAGCAGCCAAAGTACAGGGATCAATCAGCCCCAGCATTTT. The chain carries TRBV11-2 and TRBJ1-5; possibly TRBD1 for D (6 bases). The CDR3 covers 15 residues. Germline V gives CDR1 SGHAT, CDR2 FQNNGV. Trimming took off 5 bases at V and 3 bases at J, with 14 bases between the two ends.

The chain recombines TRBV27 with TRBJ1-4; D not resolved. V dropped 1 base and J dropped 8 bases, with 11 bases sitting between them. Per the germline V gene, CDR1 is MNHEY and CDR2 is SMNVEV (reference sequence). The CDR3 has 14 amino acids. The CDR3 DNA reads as TGTGCCAGCAGTTTATTGGCCTCAGCCGAAAAACTGTTTTTT. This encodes CASSLLASAEKLFF.

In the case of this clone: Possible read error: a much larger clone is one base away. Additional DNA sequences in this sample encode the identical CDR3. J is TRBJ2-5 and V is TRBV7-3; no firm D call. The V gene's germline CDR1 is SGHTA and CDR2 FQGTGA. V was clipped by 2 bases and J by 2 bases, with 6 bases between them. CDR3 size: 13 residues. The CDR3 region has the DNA TGTGCCAGCAGCTTATACTCTCAAGAGACCCAGTACTTC. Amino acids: CASSLYSQETQYF. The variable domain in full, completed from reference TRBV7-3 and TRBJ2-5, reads GAGVSQTPSNKVTEKGKYVELRCDPISGHTALYWYRQSLGQGPEFLIYFQGTGAADDSGLPNDRFFAVRPEGSVSTLKIQRTERGDSAVYLCASSLYSQETQYFGPGTRLLVL.

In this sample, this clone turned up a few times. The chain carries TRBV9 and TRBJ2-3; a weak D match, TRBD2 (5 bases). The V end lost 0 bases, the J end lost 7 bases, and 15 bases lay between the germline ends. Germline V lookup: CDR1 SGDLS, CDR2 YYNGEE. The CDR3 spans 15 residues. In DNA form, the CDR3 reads TGTGCCAGCAGCGTAGGTCCTACAAGAGGGCATACGCAGTATTTT. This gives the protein CASSVGPTRGHTQYF.

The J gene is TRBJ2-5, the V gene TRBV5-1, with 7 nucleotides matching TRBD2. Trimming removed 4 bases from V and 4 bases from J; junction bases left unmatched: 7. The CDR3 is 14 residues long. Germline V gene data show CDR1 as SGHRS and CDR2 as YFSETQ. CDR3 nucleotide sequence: TGCGCCAGCAGCGTTGCGGGAGACCGAGAGACCCAGTACTTC. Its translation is CASSVAGDRETQYF.

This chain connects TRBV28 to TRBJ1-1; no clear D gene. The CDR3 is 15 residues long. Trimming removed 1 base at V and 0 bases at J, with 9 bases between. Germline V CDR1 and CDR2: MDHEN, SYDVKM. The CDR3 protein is CASSLSLGLNTEAFF. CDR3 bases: TGTGCCAGCAGTTTATCTCTAGGGTTGAACACTGAAGCTTTCTTT. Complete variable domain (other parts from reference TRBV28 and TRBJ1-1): DVKVTQSSRYLVKRTGEKVFLECVQDMDHENMFWYRQDPGLGLRLIYFSYDVKMKEKGDIPEGYSVSREKKERFSLILESASTNQTSMYLCASSLSLGLNTEAFFGQGTRLTVV.

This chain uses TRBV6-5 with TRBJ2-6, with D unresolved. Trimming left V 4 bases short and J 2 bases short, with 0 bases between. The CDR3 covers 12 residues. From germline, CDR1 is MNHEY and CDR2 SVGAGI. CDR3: CASSSGANVLTF. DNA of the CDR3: TGTGCCAGCAGTTCTGGGGCCAACGTCCTGACTTTC.

CDR3 residues: CARNRAVSYEQYF. In DNA form, the CDR3 reads TGTGCCAGAAACAGGGCCGTCTCCTACGAGCAGTACTTC. The rearrangement links TRBV2 to TRBJ2-7; TRBD1 is a possible D gene (6 bases). V lost 9 bases and J 0 bases, leaving 12 bases between the germline ends. This CDR3 region has 13 residues. Germline V lookup: CDR1 SNHLY, CDR2 FYNNEI. Drawing the rest from reference TRBV2 and TRBJ2-7, the complete variable domain is EPEVTQTPSHQVTQMGQEVILRCVPISNHLYFYWYRQILGQKVEFLVSFYNNEISEKSEIFDDQFSVERPDGSNFTLKIRSTKLEDSAMYFCARNRAVSYEQYFGPGTRLTVT.